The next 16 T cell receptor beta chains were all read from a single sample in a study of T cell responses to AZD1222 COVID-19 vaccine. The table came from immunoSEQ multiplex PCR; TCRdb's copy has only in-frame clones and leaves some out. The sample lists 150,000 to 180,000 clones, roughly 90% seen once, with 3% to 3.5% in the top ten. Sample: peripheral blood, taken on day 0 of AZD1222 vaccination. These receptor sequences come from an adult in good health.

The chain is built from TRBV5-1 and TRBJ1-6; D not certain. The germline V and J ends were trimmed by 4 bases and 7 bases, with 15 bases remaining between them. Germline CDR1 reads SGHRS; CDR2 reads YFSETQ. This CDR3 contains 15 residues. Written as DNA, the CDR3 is TGCGCCAGCAGCCTCCGGACGCTGGGCAATTCACCCCTCCACTTT. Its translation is CASSLRTLGNSPLHF.

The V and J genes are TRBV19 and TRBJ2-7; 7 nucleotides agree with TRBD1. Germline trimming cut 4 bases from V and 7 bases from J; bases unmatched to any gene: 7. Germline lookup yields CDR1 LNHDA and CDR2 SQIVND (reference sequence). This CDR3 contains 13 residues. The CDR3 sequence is CASSNGQAGEQYF. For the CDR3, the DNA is TGTGCCAGTAGTAATGGACAGGCCGGGGAGCAGTACTTC.

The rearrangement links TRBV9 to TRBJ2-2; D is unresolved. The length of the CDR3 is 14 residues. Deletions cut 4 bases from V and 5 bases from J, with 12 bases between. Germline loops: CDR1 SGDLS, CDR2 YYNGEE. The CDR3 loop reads CASSSPTRTGELFF. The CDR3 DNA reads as TGTGCCAGCAGCTCCCCAACCCGTACCGGGGAGCTGTTTTTT.

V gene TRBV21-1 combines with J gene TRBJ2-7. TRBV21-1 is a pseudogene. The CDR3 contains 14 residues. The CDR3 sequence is CASSLVTESYEQYF. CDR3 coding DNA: TGTGCCAGCAGCCTCGTCACGGAATCCTACGAGCAGTACTTC.

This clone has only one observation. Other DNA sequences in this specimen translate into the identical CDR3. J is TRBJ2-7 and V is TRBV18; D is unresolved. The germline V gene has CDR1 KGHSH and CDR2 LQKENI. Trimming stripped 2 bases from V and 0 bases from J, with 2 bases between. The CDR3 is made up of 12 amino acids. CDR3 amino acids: CASSPASYEQYF. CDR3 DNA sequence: TGTGCCAGCTCACCAGCCTCCTACGAGCAGTACTTC. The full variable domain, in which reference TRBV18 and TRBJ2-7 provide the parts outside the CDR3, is NAGVMQNPRHLVRRRGQEARLRCSPMKGHSHVYWYRQLPEEGLKFMVYLQKENIIDESGMPKERFSAEFPKEGPSILRIQQVVRGDSAAYFCASSPASYEQYFGPGTRLTVT.

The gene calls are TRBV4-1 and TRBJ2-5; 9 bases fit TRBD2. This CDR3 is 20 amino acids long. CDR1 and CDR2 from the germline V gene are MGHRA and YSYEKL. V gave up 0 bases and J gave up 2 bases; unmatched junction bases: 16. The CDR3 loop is CASSQEYRDIAGVRQETQYF. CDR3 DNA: TGCGCCAGCAGCCAAGAATACCGGGACATAGCGGGGGTGAGGCAAGAGACCCAGTACTTC.

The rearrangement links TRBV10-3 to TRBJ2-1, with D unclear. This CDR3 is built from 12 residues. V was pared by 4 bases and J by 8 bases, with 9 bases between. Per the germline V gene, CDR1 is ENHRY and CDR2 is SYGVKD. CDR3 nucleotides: TGTGCCATCAGTGTTACATCGGATGAGCAGTTCTTC. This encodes CAISVTSDEQFF.

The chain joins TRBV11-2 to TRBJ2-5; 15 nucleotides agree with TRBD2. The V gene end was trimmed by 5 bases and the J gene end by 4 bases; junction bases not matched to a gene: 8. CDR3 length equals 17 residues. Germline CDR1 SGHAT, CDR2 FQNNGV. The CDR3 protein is CASSLSGLAGGPETQYF. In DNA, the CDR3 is TGTGCCAGCAGCCTTTCAGGACTAGCGGGGGGGCCAGAGACCCAGTACTTC.

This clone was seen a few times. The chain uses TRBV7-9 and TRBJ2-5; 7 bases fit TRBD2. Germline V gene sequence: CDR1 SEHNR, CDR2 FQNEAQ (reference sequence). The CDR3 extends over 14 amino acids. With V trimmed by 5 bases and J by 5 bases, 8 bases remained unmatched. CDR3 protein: CASSDGLVAETQYF. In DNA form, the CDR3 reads TGTGCCAGCAGCGACGGACTAGTCGCGGAGACCCAGTACTTC.

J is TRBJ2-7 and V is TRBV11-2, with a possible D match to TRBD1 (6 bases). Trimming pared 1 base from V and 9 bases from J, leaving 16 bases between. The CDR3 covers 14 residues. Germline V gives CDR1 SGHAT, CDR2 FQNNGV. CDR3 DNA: TGTGCCAGCAGCTTAGCAGAGGAGAAGACAGGGCAGTACTTC. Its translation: CASSLAEEKTGQYF.

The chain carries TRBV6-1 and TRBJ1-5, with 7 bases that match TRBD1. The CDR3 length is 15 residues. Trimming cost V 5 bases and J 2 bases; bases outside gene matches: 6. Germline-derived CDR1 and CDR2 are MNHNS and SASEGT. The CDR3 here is CASSFPGGGNQPQHF. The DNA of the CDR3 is TGTGCCAGCAGTTTCCCAGGGGGAGGCAATCAGCCCCAGCATTTT.

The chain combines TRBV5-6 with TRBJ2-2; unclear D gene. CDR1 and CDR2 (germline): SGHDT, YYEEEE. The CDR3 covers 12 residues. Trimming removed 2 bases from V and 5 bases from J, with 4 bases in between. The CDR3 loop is CASSFGTGELFF. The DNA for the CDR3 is TGTGCCAGCAGCTTTGGTACCGGGGAGCTGTTTTTT. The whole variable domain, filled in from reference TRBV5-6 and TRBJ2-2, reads DAGVTQSPTHLIKTRGQQVTLRCSPKSGHDTVSWYQQALGQGPQFIFQYYEEEERQRGNFPDRFSGHQFPNYSSELNVNALLLGDSALYLCASSFGTGELFFGEGSRLTVL.

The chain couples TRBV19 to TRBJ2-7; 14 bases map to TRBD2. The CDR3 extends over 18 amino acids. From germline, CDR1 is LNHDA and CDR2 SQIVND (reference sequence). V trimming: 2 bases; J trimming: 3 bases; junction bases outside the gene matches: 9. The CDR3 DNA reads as TGTGCCAGTAGTATAAAGCCCTCTGGACTAGCGGGGGGCTACGAGCAGTACTTC. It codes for CASSIKPSGLAGGYEQYF.

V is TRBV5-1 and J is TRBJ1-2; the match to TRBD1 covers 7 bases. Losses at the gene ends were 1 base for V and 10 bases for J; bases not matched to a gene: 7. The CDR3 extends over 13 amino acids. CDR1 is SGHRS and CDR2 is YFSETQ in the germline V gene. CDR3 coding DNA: TGCGCCAGCAGCTTGCGGGACAGAGATGTCTACACCTTC. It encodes CASSLRDRDVYTF. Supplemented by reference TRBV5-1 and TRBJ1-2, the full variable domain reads KAGVTQTPRYLIKTRGQQVTLSCSPISGHRSVSWYQQTPGQGLQFLFEYFSETQRNKGNFPGRFSGRQFSNSRSEMNVSTLELGDSALYLCASSLRDRDVYTFGSGTRLTVV.

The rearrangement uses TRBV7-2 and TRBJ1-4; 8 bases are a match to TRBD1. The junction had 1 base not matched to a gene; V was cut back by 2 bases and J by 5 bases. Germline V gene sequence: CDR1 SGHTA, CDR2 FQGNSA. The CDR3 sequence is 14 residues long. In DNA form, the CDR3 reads TGTGCCAGCAGCTTAAACAGGGGGAATGAAAAACTGTTTTTT. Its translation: CASSLNRGNEKLFF.

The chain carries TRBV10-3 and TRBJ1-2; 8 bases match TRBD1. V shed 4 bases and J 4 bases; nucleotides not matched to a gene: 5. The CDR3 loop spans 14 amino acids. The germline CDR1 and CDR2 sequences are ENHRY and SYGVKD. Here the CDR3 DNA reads TGTGCCATCAGTGTGGGACAGGAGGGCTATGGCTACACCTTC. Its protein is CAISVGQEGYGYTF.